This record looks at one T cell receptor (beta chain) sequence and its context. Its target is not known. This sample stems from a study of beta chain features in type 1 diabetes. Study-wide background: Sorted cells examined across all samples numbered about 110,000,000. Study results and caveats: In these data, an HLA type influence on TCRB rearrangement remained unresolved. In every one of the four CD4+ subsets, TCRB CDR3s were moderately but significantly shorter in Type 1 diabetes patients.

A sort by CD45RO/CCR7/CD25/CD127/CD95/CD27 yielded CD4+ naive, central memory, regulatory and stem cell-like memory cells. The CDR3 consists of 15 residues. The V end was cut by 6 bases, the J end by 4 bases, with 13 bases between. Germline V gives CDR1 MNHEY, CDR2 SMNVEV (reference sequence). Every bit of the isolated RNA underwent reverse transcription, so sequencing read expressed TCRB transcripts. The assay was immunoSEQ multiplex PCR, and TCRdb's table has in-frame clones only and misses some. This table holds 220,000 or so clones, roughly 70% found once. The origin of this receptor is a man between 25 and 39 years old in good health. The sequencing sample was made of naive CD4+ T cells from blood. The chain employs TRBV27 and TRBJ1-6; perhaps TRBD1 as D (6 bases). The CDR3 coding sequence is TGTGCCAGCAGGCCCGGGCAGGGGTATAATTCACCCCTCCACTTT. Translated, it gives CASRPGQGYNSPLHF.